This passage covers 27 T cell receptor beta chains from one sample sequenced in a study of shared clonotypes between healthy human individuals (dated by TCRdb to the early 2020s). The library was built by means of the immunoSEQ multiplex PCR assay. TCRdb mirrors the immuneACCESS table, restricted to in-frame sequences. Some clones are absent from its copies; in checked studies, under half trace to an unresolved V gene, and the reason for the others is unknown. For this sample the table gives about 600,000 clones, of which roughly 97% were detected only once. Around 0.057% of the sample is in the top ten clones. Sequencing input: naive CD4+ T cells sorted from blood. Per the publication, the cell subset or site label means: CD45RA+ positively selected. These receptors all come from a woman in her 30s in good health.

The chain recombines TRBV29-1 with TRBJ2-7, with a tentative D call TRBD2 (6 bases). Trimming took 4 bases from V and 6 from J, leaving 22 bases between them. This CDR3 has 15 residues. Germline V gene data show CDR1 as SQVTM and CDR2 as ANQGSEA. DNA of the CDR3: TGCAGCGTTGTTTACGGGAGTGGACCGGGACCCGAGCAGTACTTC. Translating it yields CSVVYGSGPGPEQYF.

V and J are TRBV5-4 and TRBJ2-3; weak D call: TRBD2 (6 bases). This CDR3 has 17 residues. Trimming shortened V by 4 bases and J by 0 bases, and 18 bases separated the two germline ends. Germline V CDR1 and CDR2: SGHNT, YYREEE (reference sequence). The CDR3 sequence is CASSGGGSGPSTDTQYF. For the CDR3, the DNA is TGTGCCAGCAGCGGGGGTGGTAGCGGCCCTAGCACAGATACGCAGTATTTT.

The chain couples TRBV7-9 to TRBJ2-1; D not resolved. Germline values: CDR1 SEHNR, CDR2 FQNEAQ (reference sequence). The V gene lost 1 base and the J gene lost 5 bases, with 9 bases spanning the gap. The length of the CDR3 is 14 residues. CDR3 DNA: TGTGCCAGCAGCTTAGAATTGGAGAACAATGAGCAGTTCTTC. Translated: CASSLELENNEQFF. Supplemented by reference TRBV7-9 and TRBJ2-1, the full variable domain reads DTGVSQNPRHKITKRGQNVTFRCDPISEHNRLYWYRQTLGQGPEFLTYFQNEAQLEKSRLLSDRFSAERPKGSFSTLEIQRTEQGDSAMYLCASSLELENNEQFFGPGTRLTVL.

CDR3: CASSLTVTGLKHNEQFF. CDR3 DNA: TGCGCCAGCAGCTTGACGGTTACCGGACTAAAACACAATGAGCAGTTCTTC. The chain employs TRBV5-1 and TRBJ2-1, with D possibly matching TRBD2 (6 bases). The ends were cut back, 1 base at V and 5 bases at J, with 19 bases in the middle. This CDR3 has 17 residues. Germline CDR1 is SGHRS and CDR2 is YFSETQ.

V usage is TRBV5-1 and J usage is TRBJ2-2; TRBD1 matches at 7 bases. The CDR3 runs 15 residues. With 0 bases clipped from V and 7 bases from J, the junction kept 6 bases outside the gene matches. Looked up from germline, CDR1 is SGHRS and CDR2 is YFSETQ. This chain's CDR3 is CASSLGQGRVGELFF. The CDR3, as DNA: TGCGCCAGCAGCTTGGGACAGGGCAGAGTCGGGGAGCTGTTTTTT.

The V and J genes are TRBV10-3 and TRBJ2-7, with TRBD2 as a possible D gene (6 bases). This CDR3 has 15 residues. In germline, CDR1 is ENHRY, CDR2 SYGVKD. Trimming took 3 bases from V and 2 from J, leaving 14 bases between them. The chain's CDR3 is CAISETKTRAYEQYF. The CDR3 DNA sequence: TGTGCCATCAGTGAAACCAAGACTAGAGCCTACGAGCAGTACTTC.

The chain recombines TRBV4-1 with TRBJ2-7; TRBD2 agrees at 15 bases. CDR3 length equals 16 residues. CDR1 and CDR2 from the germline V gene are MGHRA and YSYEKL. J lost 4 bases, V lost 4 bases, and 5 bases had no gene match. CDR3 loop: CASSPGTSGRRYEQYF. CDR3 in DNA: TGCGCCAGCAGCCCCGGGACTAGCGGGAGGAGGTACGAGCAGTACTTC.

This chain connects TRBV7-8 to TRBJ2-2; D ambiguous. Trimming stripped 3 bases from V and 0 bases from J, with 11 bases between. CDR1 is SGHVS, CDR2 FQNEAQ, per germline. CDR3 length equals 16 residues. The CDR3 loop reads CASSLFSRANTGELFF. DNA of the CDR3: TGTGCCAGCAGCTTGTTCAGCAGAGCGAACACCGGGGAGCTGTTTTTT.

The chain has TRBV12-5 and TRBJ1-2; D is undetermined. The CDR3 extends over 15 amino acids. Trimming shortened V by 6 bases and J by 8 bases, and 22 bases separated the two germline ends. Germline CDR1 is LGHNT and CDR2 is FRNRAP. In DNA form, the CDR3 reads TGTGCTAGTGGGCCGGGCCTCTCTCCCCTCTTGGGCTACACCTTC. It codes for CASGPGLSPLLGYTF.

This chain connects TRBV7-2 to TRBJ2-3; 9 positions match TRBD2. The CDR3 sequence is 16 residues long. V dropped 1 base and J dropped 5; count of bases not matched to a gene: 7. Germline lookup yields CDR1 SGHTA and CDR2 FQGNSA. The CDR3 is CASSLGASGVGDTQYF. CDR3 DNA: TGTGCCAGCAGCTTAGGTGCTAGCGGGGTGGGAGATACGCAGTATTTT.

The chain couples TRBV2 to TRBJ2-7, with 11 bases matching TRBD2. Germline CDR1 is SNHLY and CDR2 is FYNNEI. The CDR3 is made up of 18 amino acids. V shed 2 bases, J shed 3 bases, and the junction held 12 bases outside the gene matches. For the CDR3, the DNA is TGTGCCAGCAGTGAATCGGAGACTAGCGGGACCCGCATCTACGAGCAGTACTTC. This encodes CASSESETSGTRIYEQYF.

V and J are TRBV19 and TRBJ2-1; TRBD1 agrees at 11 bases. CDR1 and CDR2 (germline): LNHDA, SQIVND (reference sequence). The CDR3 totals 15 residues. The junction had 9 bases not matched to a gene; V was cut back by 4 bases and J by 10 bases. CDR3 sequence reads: CASSRLDRGQREQFF. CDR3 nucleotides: TGTGCCAGTAGTAGGTTGGACAGGGGGCAACGGGAGCAGTTCTTC.

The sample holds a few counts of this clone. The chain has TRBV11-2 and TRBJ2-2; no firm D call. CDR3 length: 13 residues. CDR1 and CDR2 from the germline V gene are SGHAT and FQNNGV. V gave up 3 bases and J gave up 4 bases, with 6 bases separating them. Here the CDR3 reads CASSLVSTGELFF. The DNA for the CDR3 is TGTGCCAGCAGCTTGGTGTCCACCGGGGAGCTGTTTTTT.

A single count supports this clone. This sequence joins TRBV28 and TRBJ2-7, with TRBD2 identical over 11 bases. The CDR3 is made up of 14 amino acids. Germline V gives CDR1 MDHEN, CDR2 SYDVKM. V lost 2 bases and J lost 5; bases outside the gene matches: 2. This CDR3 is CASSLTSGSHEQYF. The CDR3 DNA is TGTGCCAGCAGTTTAACTAGCGGGAGTCACGAGCAGTACTTC.

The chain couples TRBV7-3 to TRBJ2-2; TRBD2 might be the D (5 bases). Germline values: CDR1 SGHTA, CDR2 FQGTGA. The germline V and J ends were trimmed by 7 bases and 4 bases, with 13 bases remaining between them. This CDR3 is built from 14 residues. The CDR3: CASTRLPRTGELFF. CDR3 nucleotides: TGTGCCAGCACTCGACTACCACGCACCGGGGAGCTGTTTTTT.

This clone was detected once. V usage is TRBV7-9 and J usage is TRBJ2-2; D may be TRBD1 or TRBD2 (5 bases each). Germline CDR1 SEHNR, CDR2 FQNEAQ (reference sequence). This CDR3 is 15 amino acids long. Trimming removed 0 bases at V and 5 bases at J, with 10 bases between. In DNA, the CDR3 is TGTGCCAGCAGCTTAGCGGGGCGGGTGACCGGGGAGCTGTTTTTT. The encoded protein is CASSLAGRVTGELFF.

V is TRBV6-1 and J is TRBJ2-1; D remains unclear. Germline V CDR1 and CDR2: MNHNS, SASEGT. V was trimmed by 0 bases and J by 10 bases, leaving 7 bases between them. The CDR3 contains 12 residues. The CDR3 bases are TGTGCCAGCAGTGAAGCGGTTCAAGAGCAGTTCTTC. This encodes CASSEAVQEQFF.

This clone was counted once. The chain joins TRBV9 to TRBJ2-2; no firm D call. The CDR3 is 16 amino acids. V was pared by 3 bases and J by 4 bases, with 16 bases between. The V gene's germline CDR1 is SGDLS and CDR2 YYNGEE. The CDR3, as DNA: TGTGCCAGCAGCGCCGGACCCGAATCGGGCACCGGGGAGCTGTTTTTT. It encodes CASSAGPESGTGELFF. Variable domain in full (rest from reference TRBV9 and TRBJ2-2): DSGVTQTPKHLITATGQRVTLRCSPRSGDLSVYWYQQSLDQGLQFLIQYYNGEERAKGNILERFSAQQFPDLHSELNLSSLELGDSALYFCASSAGPESGTGELFFGEGSRLTVL.

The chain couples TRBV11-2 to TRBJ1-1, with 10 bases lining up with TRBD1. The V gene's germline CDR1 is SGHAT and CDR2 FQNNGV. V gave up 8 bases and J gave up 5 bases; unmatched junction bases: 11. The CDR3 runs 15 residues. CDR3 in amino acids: CASALSWTGGTEAFF. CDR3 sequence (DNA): TGTGCCAGCGCTCTTTCTTGGACAGGGGGGACTGAAGCTTTCTTT. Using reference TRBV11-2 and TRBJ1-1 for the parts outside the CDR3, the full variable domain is EAGVAQSPRYKIIEKRQSVAFWCNPISGHATLYWYQQILGQGPKLLIQFQNNGVVDDSQLPKDRFSAERLKGVDSTLKIQPAKLEDSAVYLCASALSWTGGTEAFFGQGTRLTVV.

The CDR3 loop reads CASSFFTGGSQPQHF. The CDR3 DNA is TGTGCCAGCAGCTTTTTTACAGGGGGCTCTCAGCCCCAGCATTTT. This chain connects TRBV5-6 to TRBJ1-5, with 9 nucleotides matching TRBD1. Germline V CDR1 and CDR2: SGHDT, YYEEEE. CDR3 length equals 15 residues. The junction had 6 bases not matched to a gene; V was cut back by 2 bases and J by 6 bases.

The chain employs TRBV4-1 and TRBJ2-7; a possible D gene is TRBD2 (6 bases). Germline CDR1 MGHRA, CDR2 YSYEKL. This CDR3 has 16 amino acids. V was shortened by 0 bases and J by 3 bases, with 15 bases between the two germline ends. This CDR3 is CASSQDRGAIGYEQYF. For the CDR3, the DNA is TGCGCCAGCAGCCAAGATCGCGGGGCCATCGGCTACGAGCAGTACTTC.

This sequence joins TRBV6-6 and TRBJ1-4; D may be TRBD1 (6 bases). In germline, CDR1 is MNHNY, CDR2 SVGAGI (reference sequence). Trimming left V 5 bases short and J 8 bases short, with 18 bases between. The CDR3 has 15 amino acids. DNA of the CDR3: TGTGCCAGCAGTCTTCCGAGGGGGGGAAAGGAAAAACTGTTTTTT. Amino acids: CASSLPRGGKEKLFF.

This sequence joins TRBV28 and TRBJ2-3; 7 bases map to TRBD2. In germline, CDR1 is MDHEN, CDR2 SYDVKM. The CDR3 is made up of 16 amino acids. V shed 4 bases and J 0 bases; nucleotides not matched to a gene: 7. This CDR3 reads CASSSSGLPSTDTQYF. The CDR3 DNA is TGTGCCAGCAGTTCGTCGGGACTACCGAGCACAGATACGCAGTATTTT.

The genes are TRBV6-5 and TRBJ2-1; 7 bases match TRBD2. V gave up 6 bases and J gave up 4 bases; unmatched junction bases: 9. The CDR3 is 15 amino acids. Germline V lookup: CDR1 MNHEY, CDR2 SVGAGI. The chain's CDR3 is CASRKAGTKYNEQFF. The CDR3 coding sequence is TGTGCCAGCAGAAAAGCGGGAACGAAGTACAATGAGCAGTTCTTC.

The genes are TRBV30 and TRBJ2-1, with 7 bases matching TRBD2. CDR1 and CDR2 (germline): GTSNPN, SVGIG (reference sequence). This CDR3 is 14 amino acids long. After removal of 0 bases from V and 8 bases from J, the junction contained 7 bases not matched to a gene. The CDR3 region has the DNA TGTGCCTGGAGTGTACGATCTAGCGGTGATGAGCAGTTCTTC. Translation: CAWSVRSSGDEQFF.

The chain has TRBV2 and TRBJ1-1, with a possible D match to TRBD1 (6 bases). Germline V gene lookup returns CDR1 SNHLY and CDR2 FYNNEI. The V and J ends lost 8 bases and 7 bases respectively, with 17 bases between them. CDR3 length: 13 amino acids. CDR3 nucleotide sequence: TGTGCCAGCGGAGGACAGTCCTCGCTTGAAGCTTTCTTT. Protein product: CASGGQSSLEAFF.

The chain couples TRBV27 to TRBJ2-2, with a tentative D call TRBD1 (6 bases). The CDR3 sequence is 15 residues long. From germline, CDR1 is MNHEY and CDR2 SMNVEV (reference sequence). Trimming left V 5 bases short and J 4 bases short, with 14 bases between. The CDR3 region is CASSKNGQITGELFF. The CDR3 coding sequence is TGTGCCAGCAGTAAAAATGGACAGATCACCGGGGAGCTGTTTTTT.